A selection of T cell receptor beta chains follows, all from one sample in a study of graft-versus-host responses after intestinal transplantation. Profiled with immunoSEQ multiplex PCR; TCRdb holds only in-frame clones, not every one. The sample carries just under 100,000 clones, approximately 92% recorded once. Sample: PBMCs, taken approximately 470 days after intestinal transplant. The receptors here all came from a human patient who received an intestinal transplant, so some T cells may come from the graft donor. CDR3s include the opening cysteine and the closing phenylalanine or tryptophan. D genes are given only for firm matches. Clone size is given for some rows only: seen once, a few or many times, or a class if the clone is expanded.

v_call	clone_size	j_call	d_call	cdr3_aa	cdr3_nt
TRBV19	once	TRBJ1-2	-	CASRGSDSSNYGYTF	TGTGCCAGTAGGGGCTCGGACAGCTCTAACTATGGCTACACCTTC
TRBV5-5	-	TRBJ1-3	-	CARSLDSSGNTIYF	TGTGCCAGAAGCTTGGACAGCTCTGGAAACACCATATATTTT
TRBV9	-	TRBJ2-2	TRBD2	CASSGTSGDGELFF	TGTGCCAGCAGCGGGACTAGCGGGGACGGGGAGCTGTTTTTT
TRBV6-1	-	TRBJ1-4	-	CASTMADYDEKLFF	TGTGCCAGCACTATGGCGGATTATGATGAAAAACTGTTTTTT
TRBV5-1	-	TRBJ2-3	TRBD1	CASSLEGTGRTDTQYF	TGCGCCAGCAGCTTGGAGGGGACAGGTCGCACAGATACGCAGTATTTT
TRBV6-1	-	TRBJ1-6	-	CASSEKNRYNSPLHF	TGTGCCAGCAGTGAGAAGAACAGGTATAATTCACCCCTCCACTTT
TRBV5-1	-	TRBJ2-7	-	CASSLRGQSEQYF	TGCGCCAGCAGCTTGCGAGGACAGAGCGAGCAGTACTTC
TRBV11-3	-	TRBJ2-1	-	CASSTEGDYNEQFF	TGTGCCAGCAGCACCGAGGGGGACTACAATGAGCAGTTCTTC
TRBV25-1	-	TRBJ2-7	-	CASSQPGVAGGEQYF	TGTGCCAGCAGTCAGCCGGGGGTTGCAGGGGGCGAGCAGTACTTC
TRBV2	-	TRBJ1-2	-	CASSEGGMYGYTF	TGTGCCAGCAGTGAAGGGGGGATGTATGGCTACACCTTC
TRBV27	few	TRBJ2-1	-	CASSLSQQGNRQFF	TGTGCCAGCAGTTTAAGCCAACAGGGCAATAGGCAGTTCTTC
TRBV27	-	TRBJ1-5	-	CASSQGLNQPQHF	TGTGCCAGCAGTCAGGGCCTCAATCAGCCCCAGCATTTT
TRBV6-5	-	TRBJ1-2	-	CASSLLGAGGYTF	TGTGCCAGCAGTTTACTCGGGGCTGGAGGCTACACCTTC
TRBV7-8	-	TRBJ1-4	-	CASSLDVGLNEKLFF	TGTGCCAGCAGCTTAGATGTTGGACTTAATGAAAAACTGTTTTTT
TRBV21-1	-	TRBJ1-5	-	CASRYPQRRTGPNQPQHF	TGTGCCAGCAGATACCCCCAAAGGCGGACAGGGCCTAATCAGCCCCAGCATTTT
TRBV5-6	-	TRBJ2-3	TRBD1	CASSLLGQGARHTQYF	TGTGCCAGCAGCTTGCTTGGCCAGGGGGCGCGACATACGCAGTATTTT
TRBV7-9	once	TRBJ1-6	TRBD1	CASSPPWNTGTGKTPLHF	TGTGCCAGCAGCCCTCCGTGGAACACCGGGACAGGGAAAACACCCCTCCACTTT
TRBV11-3	once	TRBJ2-2	TRBD1	CASSLRAGGTGELFF	TGTGCCAGCAGCTTAAGGGCAGGGGGCACCGGGGAGCTGTTTTTT
TRBV7-9	-	TRBJ2-7	TRBD1	CASSFGDRGYEQYF	TGTGCCAGCAGCTTTGGGGACAGGGGCTACGAGCAGTACTTC